Reported below is one T cell receptor (beta chain). Antigen specificity is unknown. Germline loops: CDR1 SGHAT, CDR2 FQNNGV. This CDR3 is 13 amino acids long. Trimming pared 3 bases from V and 8 bases from J, leaving 13 bases between. TCRdb keeps only in-frame clones here, not all; method: immunoSEQ multiplex PCR. The sample has tens of thousands of clones, approximately 80% seen once. The data were obtained in a study of T cells in localized non-small cell lung cancer. Findings and limits, study-wide: Adjacent lung held a median 57 of the top 100 tumor clones. Among blood samples, higher T cell density accompanied longer overall survival.

The material sequenced was peripheral blood, taken before any cancer treatment. V gene TRBV11-2 combines with J gene TRBJ1-1, with a tentative D call TRBD1 (6 bases). This clonotype was sampled from a male donor aged 60 or over with stage II squamous cell lung carcinoma. In DNA form, the CDR3 reads TGTGCCAGCAGCTTGGCTCCAGACAGGGAAGCTTTCTTT. It is translated as CASSLAPDREAFF.